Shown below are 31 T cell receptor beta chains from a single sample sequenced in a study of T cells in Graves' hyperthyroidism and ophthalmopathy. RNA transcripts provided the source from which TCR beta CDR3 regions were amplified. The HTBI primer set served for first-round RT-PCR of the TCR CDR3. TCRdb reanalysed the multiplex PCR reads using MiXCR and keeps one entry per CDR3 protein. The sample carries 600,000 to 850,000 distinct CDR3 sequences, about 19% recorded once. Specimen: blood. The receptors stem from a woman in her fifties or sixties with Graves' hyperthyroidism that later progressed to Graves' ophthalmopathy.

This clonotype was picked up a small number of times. The CDR3 DNA sequence: TGTGCCAGCAGTCCCCTTTGGGTGGACCTTTACTATGGCTACACCTTC. It yields the protein CASSPLWVDLYYGYTF. The genes are TRBV12-3 or TRBV12-4 and TRBJ1-2; D call uncertain. CDR3 length equals 16 residues. The V gene lost 5 bases and the J gene lost 3 bases, with 19 bases spanning the gap.

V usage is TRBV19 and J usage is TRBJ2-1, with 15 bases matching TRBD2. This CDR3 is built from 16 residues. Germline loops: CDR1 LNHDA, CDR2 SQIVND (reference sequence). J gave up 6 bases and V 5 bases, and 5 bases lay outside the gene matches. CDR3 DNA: TGTGCCAGTAGTGCCTGGACTAGCGGGGGGGCCAATGAGCAGTTCTTC. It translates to CASSAWTSGGANEQFF.

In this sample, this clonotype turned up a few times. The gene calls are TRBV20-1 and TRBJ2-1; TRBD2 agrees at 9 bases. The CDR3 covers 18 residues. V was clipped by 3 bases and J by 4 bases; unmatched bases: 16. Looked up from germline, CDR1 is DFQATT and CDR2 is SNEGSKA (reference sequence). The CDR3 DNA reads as TGCAGTGCTAGCCCAGGGGTAATAGCGGGGGACCTTTACAATGAGCAGTTCTTC. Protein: CSASPGVIAGDLYNEQFF.

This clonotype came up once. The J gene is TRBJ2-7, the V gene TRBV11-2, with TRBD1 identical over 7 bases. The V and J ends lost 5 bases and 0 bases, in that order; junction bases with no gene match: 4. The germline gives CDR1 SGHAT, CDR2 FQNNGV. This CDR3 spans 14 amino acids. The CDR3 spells CASSNGQVSYEQYF. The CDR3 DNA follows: TGTGCCAGCAGCAATGGACAGGTCTCCTACGAGCAGTACTTC.

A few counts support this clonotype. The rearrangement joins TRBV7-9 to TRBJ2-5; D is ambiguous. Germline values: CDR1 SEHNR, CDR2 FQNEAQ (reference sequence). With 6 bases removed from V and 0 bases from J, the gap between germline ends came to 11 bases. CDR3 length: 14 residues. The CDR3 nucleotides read TGTGCCAGCAGAACTTGGAGAGACCAAGAGACCCAGTACTTC. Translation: CASRTWRDQETQYF.

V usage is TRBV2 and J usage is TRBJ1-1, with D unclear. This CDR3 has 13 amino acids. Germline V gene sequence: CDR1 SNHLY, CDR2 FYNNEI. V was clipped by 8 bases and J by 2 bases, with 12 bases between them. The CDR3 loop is CASLGAGNTEAFF. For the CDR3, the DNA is TGTGCCAGCCTTGGAGCGGGAAACACTGAAGCTTTCTTT.

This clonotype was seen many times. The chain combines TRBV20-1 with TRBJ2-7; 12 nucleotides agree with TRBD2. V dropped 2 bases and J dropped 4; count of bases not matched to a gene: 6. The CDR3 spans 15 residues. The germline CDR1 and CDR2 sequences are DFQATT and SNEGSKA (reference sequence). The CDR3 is CSARSGLAGFYEQYF. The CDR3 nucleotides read TGCAGTGCTAGATCCGGACTAGCGGGGTTTTACGAGCAGTACTTC.

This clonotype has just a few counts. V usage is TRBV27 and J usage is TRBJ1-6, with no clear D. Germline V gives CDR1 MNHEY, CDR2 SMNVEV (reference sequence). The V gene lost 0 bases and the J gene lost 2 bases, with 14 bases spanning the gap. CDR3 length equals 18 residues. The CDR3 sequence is CASSLSNSGGTYNSPLHF. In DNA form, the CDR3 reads TGTGCCAGCAGTTTATCGAACTCGGGCGGGACCTATAATTCACCCCTCCACTTT.

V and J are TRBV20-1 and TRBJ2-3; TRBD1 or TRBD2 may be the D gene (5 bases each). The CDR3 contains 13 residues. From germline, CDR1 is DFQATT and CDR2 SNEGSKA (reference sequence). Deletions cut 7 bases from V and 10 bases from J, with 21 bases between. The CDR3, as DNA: TGCAGTGTTCGGCTGGGGGTGAGGGACGCGCAGTATTTT. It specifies CSVRLGVRDAQYF.

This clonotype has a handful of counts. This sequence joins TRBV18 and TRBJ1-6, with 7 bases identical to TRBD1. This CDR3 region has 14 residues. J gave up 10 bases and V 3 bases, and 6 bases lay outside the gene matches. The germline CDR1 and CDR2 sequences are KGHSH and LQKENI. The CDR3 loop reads CASSPDRDWSPLHF. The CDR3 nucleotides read TGTGCCAGCTCACCTGACAGGGATTGGTCACCCCTCCACTTT. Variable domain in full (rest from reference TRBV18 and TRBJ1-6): NAGVMQNPRHLVRRRGQEARLRCSPMKGHSHVYWYRQLPEEGLKFMVYLQKENIIDESGMPKERFSAEFPKEGPSILRIQQVVRGDSAAYFCASSPDRDWSPLHFGNGTRLTVT.

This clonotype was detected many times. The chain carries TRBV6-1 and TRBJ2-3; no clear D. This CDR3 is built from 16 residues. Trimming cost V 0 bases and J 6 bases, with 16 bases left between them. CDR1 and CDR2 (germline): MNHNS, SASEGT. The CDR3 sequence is CASSEAKGPPADTQYF. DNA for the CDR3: TGTGCCAGCAGTGAAGCAAAGGGCCCACCGGCGGATACGCAGTATTTT.

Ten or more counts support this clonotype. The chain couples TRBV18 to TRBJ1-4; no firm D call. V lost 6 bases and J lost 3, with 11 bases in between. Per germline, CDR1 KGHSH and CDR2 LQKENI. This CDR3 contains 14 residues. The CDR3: CASSPPRANEKLFF. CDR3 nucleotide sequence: TGTGCCAGCTCGCCCCCAAGGGCTAATGAAAAACTGTTTTTT.

CDR3 sequence: CSARQHAPTNRVAGYTF. The CDR3 nucleotides are TGCAGTGCTAGACAACACGCACCGACTAACAGGGTCGCAGGCTACACCTTC. The chain carries TRBV20-1 and TRBJ1-2; D might be TRBD1 (6 bases). CDR3 length: 17 residues. Trimming shortened V by 2 bases and J by 8 bases, and 27 bases separated the two germline ends. Germline V CDR1 and CDR2: DFQATT, SNEGSKA (reference sequence).

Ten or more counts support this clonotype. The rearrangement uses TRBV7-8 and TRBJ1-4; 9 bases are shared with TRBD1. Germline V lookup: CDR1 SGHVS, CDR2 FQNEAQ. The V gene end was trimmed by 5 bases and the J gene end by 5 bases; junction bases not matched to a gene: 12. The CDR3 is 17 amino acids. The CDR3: CASSTIRRDRENEKLFF. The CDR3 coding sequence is TGTGCCAGCAGCACAATTAGACGGGACAGGGAGAATGAAAAACTGTTTTTT.

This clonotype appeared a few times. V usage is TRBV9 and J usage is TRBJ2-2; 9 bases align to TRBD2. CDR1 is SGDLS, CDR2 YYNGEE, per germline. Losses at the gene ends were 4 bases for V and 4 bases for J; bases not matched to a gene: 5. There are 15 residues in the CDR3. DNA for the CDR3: TGTGCCAGCAGCAAACGAGCGGGGGGCACCGGGGAGCTGTTTTTT. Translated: CASSKRAGGTGELFF.

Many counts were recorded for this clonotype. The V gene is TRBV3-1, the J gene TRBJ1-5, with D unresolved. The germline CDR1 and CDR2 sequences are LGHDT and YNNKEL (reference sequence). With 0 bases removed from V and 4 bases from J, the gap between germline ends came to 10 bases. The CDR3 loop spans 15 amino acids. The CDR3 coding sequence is TGTGCCAGCAGCCAAGATAGGGCTGGTAATCAGCCCCAGCATTTT. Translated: CASSQDRAGNQPQHF. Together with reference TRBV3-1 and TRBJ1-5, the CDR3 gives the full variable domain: DTAVSQTPKYLVTQMGNDKSIKCEQNLGHDTMYWYKQDSKKFLKIMFSYNNKELIINETVPNRFSPKSPDKAHLNLHINSLELGDSAVYFCASSQDRAGNQPQHFGDGTRLSIL.

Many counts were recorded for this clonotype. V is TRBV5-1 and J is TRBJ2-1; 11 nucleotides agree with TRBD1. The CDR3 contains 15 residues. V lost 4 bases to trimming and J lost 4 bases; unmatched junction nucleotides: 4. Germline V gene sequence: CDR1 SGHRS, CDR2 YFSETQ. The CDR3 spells CASSPGQGAYNEQFF. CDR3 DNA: TGCGCCAGCAGCCCTGGACAGGGGGCTTACAATGAGCAGTTCTTC.

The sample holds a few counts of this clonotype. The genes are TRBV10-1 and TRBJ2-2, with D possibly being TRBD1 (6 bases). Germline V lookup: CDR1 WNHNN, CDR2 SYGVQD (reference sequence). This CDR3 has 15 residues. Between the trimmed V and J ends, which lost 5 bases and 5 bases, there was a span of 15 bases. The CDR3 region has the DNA TGCGCCAGCAGTCCAACCGGGACAACTACCGGGGAGCTGTTTTTT. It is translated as CASSPTGTTTGELFF.

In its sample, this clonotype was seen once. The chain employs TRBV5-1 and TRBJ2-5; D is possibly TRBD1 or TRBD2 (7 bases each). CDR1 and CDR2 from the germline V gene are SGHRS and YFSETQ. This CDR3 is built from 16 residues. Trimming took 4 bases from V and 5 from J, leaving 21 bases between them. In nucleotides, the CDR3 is TGCGCCAGCAGCCGACGAGCAGGGGGGGCCGGTGAGACCCAGTACTTC. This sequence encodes CASSRRAGGAGETQYF.

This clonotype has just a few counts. The CDR3 here is CASSVVQSGTEAFF. The CDR3 DNA sequence: TGTGCCAGCAGCGTAGTACAATCAGGCACTGAAGCTTTCTTT. This sequence joins TRBV9 and TRBJ1-1; D not certain. The CDR3 spans 14 residues. V lost 0 bases to trimming and J lost 4 bases, with 10 bases between them. CDR1 is SGDLS, CDR2 YYNGEE, per germline.

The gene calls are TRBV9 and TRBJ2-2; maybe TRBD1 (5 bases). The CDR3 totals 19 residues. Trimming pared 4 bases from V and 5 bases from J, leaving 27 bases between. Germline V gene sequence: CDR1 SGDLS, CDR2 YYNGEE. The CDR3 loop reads CASSPPAGQGASQTGELFF. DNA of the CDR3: TGTGCCAGCAGCCCTCCCGCCGGGCAGGGTGCCTCTCAGACCGGGGAGCTGTTTTTT.

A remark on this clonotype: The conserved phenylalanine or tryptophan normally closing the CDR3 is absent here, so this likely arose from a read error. CDR3 loop: CASSVGLAGPETQYS. CDR3 DNA: TGTGCCAGCAGCGTTGGACTAGCAGGGCCGGAGACCCAGTACTCC. The chain employs TRBV9 and TRBJ2-5; the match to TRBD2 covers 8 bases. CDR1 is SGDLS, CDR2 YYNGEE, per germline. Unmatched junction bases numbered 8, after V lost 2 bases and J lost 5 bases. The CDR3 sequence is 15 residues long.

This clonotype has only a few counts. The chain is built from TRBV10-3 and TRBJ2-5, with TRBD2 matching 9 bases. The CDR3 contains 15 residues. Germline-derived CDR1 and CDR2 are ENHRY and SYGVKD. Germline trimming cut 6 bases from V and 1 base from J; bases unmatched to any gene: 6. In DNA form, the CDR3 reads TGTGCCATCAGCGGGCGGCGGGGGGGCCAAGAGACCCAGTACTTC. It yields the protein CAISGRRGGQETQYF.

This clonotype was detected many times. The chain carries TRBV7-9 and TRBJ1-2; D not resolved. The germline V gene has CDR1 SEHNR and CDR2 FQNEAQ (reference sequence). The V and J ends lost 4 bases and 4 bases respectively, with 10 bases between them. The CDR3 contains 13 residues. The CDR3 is CASSSVEGYGYTF. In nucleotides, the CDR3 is TGTGCCAGCAGCTCGGTAGAAGGCTATGGCTACACCTTC.

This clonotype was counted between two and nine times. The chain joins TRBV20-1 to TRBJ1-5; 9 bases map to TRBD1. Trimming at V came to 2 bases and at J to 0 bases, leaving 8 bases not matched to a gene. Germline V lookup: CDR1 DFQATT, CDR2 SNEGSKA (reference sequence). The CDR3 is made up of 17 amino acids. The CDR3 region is CSARLTPGQGSNQPQHF. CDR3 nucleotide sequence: TGCAGTGCTAGACTAACCCCGGGACAGGGTAGCAATCAGCCCCAGCATTTT.

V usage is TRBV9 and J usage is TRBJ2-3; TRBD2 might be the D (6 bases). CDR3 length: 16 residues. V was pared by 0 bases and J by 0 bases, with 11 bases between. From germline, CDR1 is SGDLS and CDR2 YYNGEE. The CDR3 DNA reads TGTGCCAGCAGCGTAGGTCTAGCGCGCAGCACAGATACGCAGTATTTT. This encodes CASSVGLARSTDTQYF. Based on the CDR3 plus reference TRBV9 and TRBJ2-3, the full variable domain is DSGVTQTPKHLITATGQRVTLRCSPRSGDLSVYWYQQSLDQGLQFLIQYYNGEERAKGNILERFSAQQFPDLHSELNLSSLELGDSALYFCASSVGLARSTDTQYFGPGTRLTVL.

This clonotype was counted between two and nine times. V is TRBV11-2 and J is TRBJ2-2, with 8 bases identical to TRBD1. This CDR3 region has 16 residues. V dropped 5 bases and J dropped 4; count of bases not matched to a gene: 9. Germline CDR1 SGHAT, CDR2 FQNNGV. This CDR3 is CASSDRDRKITGELFF. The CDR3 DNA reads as TGTGCCAGCAGCGACCGGGACAGGAAAATCACCGGGGAGCTGTTTTTT. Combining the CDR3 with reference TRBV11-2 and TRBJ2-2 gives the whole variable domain EAGVAQSPRYKIIEKRQSVAFWCNPISGHATLYWYQQILGQGPKLLIQFQNNGVVDDSQLPKDRFSAERLKGVDSTLKIQPAKLEDSAVYLCASSDRDRKITGELFFGEGSRLTVL.

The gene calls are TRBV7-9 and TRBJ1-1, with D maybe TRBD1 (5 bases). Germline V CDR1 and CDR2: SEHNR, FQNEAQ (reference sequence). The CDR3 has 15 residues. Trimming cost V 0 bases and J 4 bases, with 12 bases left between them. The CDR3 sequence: CASSLARGIGTEAFF. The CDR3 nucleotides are TGTGCCAGCAGCTTAGCACGGGGGATAGGCACTGAAGCTTTCTTT.

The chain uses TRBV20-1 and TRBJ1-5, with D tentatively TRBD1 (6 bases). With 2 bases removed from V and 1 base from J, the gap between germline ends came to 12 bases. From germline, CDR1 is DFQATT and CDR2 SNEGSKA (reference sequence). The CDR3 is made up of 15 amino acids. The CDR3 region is CSARPGVWSNQPQHF. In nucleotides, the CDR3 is TGCAGTGCTAGACCAGGGGTTTGGAGCAATCAGCCCCAGCATTTT.

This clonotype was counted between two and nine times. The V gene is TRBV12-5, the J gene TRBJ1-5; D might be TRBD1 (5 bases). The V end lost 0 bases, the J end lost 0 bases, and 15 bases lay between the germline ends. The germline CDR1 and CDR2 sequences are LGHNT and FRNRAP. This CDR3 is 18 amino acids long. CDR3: CASGLVVSRDYSNQPQHF. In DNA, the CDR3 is TGTGCTAGTGGTTTGGTAGTTAGCAGGGATTATAGCAATCAGCCCCAGCATTTT.

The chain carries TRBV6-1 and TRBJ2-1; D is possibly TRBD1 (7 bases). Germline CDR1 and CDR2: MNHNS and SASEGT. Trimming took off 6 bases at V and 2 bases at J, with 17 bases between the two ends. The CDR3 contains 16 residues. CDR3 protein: CASSTGAGPTYNEQFF. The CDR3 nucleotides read TGTGCCAGCAGCACAGGGGCGGGACCCACCTACAATGAGCAGTTCTTC.